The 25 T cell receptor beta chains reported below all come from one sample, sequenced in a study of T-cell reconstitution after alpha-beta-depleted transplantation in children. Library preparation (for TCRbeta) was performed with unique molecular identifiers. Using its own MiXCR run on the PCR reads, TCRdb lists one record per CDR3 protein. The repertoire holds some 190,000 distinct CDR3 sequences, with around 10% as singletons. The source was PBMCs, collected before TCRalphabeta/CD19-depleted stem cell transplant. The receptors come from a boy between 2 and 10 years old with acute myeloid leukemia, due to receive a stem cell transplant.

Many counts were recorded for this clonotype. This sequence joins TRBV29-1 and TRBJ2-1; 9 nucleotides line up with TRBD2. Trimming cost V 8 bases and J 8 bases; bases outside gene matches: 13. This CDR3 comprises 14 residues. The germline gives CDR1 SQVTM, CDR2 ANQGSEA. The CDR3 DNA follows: TGCAGCTTCCTAGCGGGGCTAGGGGTCGATGAGCAGTTCTTC. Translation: CSFLAGLGVDEQFF.

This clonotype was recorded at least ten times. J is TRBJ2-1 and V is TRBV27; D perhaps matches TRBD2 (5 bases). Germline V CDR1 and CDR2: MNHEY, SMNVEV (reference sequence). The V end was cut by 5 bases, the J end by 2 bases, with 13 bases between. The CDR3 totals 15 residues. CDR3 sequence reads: CASSTDSNTYNEQFF. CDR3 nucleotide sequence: TGTGCCAGCAGTACGGACTCTAATACCTACAATGAGCAGTTCTTC.

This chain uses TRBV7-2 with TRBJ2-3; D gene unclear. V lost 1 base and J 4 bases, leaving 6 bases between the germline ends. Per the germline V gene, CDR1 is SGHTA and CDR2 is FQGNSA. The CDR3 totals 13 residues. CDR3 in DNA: TGTGCCAGCAGCTTAGTTCGTTCAGATACGCAGTATTTT. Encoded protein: CASSLVRSDTQYF.

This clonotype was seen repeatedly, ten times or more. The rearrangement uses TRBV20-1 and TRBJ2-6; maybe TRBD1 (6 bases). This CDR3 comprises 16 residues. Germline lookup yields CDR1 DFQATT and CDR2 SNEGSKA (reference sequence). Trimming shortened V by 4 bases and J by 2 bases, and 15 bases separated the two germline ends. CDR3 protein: CSANTQGVPGANVLTF. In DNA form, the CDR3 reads TGCAGTGCTAATACACAGGGTGTACCTGGGGCCAACGTCCTGACTTTC.

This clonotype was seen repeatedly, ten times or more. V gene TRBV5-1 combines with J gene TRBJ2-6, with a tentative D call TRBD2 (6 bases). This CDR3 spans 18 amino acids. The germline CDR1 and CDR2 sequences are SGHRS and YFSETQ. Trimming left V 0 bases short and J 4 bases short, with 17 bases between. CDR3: CASSLAGSFESGANVLTF. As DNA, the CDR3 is TGCGCCAGCAGCTTGGCCGGGAGTTTTGAGAGCGGGGCCAACGTCCTGACTTTC.

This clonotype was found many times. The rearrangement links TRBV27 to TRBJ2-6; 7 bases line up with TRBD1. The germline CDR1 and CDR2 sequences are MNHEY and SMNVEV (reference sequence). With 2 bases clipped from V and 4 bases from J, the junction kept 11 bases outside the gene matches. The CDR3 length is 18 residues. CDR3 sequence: CASSLKGAWEIGANVLTF. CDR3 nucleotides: TGTGCCAGCAGTTTAAAGGGGGCATGGGAGATAGGGGCCAACGTCCTGACTTTC.

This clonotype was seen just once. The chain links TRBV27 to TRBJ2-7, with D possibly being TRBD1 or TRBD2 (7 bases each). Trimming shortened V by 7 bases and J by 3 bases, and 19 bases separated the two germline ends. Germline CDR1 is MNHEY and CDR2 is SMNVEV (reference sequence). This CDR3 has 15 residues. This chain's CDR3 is CASTNRGDRLYEQYF. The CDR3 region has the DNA TGTGCCAGCACAAACCGGGGGGACAGACTCTACGAGCAGTACTTC.

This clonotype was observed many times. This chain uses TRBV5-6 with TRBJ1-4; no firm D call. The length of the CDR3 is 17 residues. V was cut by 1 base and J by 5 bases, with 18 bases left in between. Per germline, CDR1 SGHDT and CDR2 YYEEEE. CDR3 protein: CASSLSIVKSGNEKLFF. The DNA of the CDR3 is TGTGCCAGCAGCTTGAGTATAGTCAAGTCGGGGAATGAAAAACTGTTTTTT.

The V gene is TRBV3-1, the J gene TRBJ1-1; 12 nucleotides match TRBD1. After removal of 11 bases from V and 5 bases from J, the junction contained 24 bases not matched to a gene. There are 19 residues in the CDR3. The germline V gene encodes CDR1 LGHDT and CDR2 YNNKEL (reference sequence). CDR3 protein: CACCSPLGQGAISGTEAFF. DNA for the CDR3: TGTGCCTGCTGTTCCCCCCTGGGACAGGGGGCAATAAGTGGAACTGAAGCTTTCTTT.

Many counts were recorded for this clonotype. The CDR3 loop is CSARDLQGYGNQPQHF. CDR3 DNA sequence: TGCAGTGCTAGAGATCTACAGGGCTACGGCAATCAGCCCCAGCATTTT. V usage is TRBV20-1 and J usage is TRBJ1-5, with a possible D match to TRBD1 (6 bases). Germline values: CDR1 DFQATT, CDR2 SNEGSKA (reference sequence). Trimming pared 0 bases from V and 2 bases from J, leaving 14 bases between. The CDR3 sequence is 16 residues long.

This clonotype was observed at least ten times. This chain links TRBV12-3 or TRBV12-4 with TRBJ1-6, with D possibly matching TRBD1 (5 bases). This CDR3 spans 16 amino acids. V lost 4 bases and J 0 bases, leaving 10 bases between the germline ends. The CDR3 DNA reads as TGTGCCAGCAGTTCCGGGGGAAGCTCCTATAATTCACCCCTCCACTTT. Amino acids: CASSSGGSSYNSPLHF.

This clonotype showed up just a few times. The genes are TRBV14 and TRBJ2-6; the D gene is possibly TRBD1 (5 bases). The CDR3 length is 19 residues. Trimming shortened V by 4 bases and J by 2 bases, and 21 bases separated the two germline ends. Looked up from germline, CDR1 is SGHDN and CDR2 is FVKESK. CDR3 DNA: TGTGCCAGCAGCCCGAACAGGTTATCTATTCCACCTGGGGCCAACGTCCTGACTTTC. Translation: CASSPNRLSIPPGANVLTF.

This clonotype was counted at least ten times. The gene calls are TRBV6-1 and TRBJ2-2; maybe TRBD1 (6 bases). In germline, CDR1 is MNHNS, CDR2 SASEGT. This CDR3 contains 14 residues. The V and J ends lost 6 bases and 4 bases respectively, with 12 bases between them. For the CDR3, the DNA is TGTGCCAGCAGCAGGGGACATACCACCGGGGAGCTGTTTTTT. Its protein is CASSRGHTTGELFF.

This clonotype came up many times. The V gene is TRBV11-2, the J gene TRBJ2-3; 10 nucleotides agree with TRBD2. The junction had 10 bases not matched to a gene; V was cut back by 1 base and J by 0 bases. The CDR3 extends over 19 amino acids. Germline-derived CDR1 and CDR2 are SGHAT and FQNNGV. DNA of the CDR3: TGTGCCAGCAGCTTAGTTTGGTCTAGCGGGAGTGCTAGCACAGATACGCAGTATTTT. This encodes CASSLVWSSGSASTDTQYF.

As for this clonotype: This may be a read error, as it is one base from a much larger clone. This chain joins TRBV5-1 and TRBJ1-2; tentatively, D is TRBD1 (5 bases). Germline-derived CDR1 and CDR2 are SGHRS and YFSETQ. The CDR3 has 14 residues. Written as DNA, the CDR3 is TGCGCCAGCAGCTCAACAGGAACTAACTATGGCTACCCCTTC. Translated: CASSSTGTNYGYPF.

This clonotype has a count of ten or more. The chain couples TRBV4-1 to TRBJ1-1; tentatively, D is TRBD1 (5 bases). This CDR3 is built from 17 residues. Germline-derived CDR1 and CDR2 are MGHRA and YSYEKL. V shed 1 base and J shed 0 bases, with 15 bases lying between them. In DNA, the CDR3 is TGCGCCAGCAGCCAAGGGCAGGGATATCGGGTGAACACTGAAGCTTTCTTT. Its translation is CASSQGQGYRVNTEAFF.

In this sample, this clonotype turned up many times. The CDR3 here is CASTRTGGRSYNEQFF. DNA for the CDR3: TGTGCCAGCACCCGGACAGGGGGGCGCTCCTACAATGAGCAGTTCTTC. The chain joins TRBV9 to TRBJ2-1, with TRBD1 matching 10 bases. The V gene end was trimmed by 6 bases and the J gene end by 0 bases; junction bases not matched to a gene: 6. The CDR3 contains 16 residues. Looked up from germline, CDR1 is SGDLS and CDR2 is YYNGEE.

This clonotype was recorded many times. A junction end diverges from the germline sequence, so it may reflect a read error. CDR3 bases: TGTGCCGCCAGTGATTCAGGCCAGTTCTATGGCTACACCTTC. This sequence encodes CAASDSGQFYGYTF. The chain is built from TRBV24-1 and TRBJ1-2; no reliable D call. CDR1 KGHDR and CDR2 SFDVKD come from the germline V gene. This CDR3 is 14 amino acids long.

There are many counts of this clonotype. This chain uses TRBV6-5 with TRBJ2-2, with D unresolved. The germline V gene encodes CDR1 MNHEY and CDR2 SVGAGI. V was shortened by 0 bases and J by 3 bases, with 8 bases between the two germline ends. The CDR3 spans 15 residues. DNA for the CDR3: TGTGCCAGCAGTTACTCGAGGATACACACCGGGGAGCTGTTTTTT. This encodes CASSYSRIHTGELFF.

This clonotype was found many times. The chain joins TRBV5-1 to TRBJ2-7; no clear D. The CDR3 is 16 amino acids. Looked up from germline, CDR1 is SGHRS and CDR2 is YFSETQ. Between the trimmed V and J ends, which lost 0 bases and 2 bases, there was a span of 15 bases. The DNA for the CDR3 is TGCGCCAGCAGCTTGGTGCCCGGAACCCTTCCCTACGAGCAGTACTTC. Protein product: CASSLVPGTLPYEQYF. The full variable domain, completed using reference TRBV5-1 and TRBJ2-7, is KAGVTQTPRYLIKTRGQQVTLSCSPISGHRSVSWYQQTPGQGLQFLFEYFSETQRNKGNFPGRFSGRQFSNSRSEMNVSTLELGDSALYLCASSLVPGTLPYEQYFGPGTRLTVT.

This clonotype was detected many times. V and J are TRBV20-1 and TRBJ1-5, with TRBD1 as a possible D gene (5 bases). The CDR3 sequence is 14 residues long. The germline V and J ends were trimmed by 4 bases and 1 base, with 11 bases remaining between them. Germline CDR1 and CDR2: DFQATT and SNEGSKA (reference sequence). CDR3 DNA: TGCAGTGCTAACCCCGGGGGGAGCAATCAGCCCCAGCATTTT. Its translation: CSANPGGSNQPQHF.

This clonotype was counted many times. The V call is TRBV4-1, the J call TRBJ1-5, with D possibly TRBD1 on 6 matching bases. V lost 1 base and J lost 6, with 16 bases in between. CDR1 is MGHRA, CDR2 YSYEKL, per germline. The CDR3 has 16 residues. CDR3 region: CASSQGVGRGGQPQHF. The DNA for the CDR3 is TGCGCCAGCAGCCAAGGGGTGGGCAGGGGAGGTCAGCCCCAGCATTTT.

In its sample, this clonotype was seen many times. The CDR3 here is CASSPSQGSYEQYF. Written as DNA, the CDR3 is TGTGCCAGCAGTCCATCACAGGGTTCCTACGAGCAGTACTTC. The chain links TRBV7-9 to TRBJ2-7; perhaps TRBD1 as D (6 bases). CDR1 and CDR2 from the germline V gene are SEHNR and FQNEAQ (reference sequence). The CDR3 extends over 14 amino acids. Trimming removed 6 bases from V and 1 base from J, with 13 bases in between.

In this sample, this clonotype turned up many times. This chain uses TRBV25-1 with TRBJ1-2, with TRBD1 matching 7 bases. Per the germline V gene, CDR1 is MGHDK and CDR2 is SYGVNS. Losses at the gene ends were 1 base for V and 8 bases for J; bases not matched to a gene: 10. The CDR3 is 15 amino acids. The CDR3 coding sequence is TGTGCCAGCAGTGAATTCACAGGGGCTGAGAGCGGCTACACCTTC. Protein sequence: CASSEFTGAESGYTF.

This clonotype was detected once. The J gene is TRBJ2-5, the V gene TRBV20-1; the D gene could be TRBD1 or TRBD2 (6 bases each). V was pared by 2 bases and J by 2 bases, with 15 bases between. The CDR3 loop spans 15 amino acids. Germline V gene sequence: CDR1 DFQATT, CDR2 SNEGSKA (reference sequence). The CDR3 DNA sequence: TGCAGTGCTAGACGGAGGGGGAGAGGGCAAGAGACCCAGTACTTC. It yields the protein CSARRRGRGQETQYF.